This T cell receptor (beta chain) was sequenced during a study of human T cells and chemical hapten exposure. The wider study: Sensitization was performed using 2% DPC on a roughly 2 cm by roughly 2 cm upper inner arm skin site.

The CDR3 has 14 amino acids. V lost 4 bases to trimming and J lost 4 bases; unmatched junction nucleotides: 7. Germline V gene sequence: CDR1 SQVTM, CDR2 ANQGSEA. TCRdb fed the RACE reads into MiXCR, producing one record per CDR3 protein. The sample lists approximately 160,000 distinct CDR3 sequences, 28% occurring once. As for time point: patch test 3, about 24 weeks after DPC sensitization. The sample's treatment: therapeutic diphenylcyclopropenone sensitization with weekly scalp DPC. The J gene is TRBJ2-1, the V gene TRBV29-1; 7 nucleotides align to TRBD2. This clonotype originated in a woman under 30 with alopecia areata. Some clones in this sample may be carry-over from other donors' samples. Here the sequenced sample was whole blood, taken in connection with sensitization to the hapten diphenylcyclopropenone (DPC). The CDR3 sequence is CSVGAGEIYNEQFF. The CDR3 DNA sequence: TGCAGCGTTGGGGCGGGAGAGATTTACAATGAGCAGTTCTTC.